The sequence of this TCR beta chain was determined in a study of cytomegalovirus exposure and HLA in healthy donors. CDR3 length: 16 amino acids. Per germline, CDR1 LNHDA and CDR2 SQIVND (reference sequence). The germline V and J ends were trimmed by 0 bases and 1 base, with 12 bases remaining between them. Note on this clone: Its antigen remains unknown.

Notes on the study in general: Within an earlier analysis, most TCR beta V segments proved productive either about 87% or about 30% of the time.

The PCR had 60 Vbeta and 13 Jbeta primers. Per the authors' pipeline: An analysis performed later counted around 80 million unique TCR beta chains (approximately 11 million of them shared). Profiling relied on immunoSEQ multiplex PCR, and the TCRdb table lists in-frame clones only, not all of them. Clonal size and the V and J genes are those of that table, whereas D and trimming came from the DNA. The sample contains roughly 100,000 clones, 55% to 70% of which appear only once. This sequence was found in a boy aged 5-17 years in good health and CMV-seropositive. The chain employs TRBV19 and TRBJ1-1; D possibly corresponds to TRBD1 (6 bases). Sequenced material: PBMCs. The CDR3 DNA follows: TGTGCCAGTAGTATAGATGGACAGCTCTGGAACACTGAAGCTTTCTTT. Its translation is CASSIDGQLWNTEAFF.